This entry concerns a single T cell receptor (beta chain). Within the sample, other DNA sequences also encode this same CDR3. Libraries were prepared by immunoSEQ multiplex PCR; TCRdb keeps only in-frame clonotypes and omits some of them. The table has more than 10,000 clones, approximately 90% seen once. This specimen comes from a study of T cell changes during pregnancy in multiple sclerosis. This CDR3 contains 13 residues. V lost 3 bases to trimming and J lost 11 bases, with 16 bases between them. The germline CDR1 and CDR2 sequences are LNHDA and SQIVND (reference sequence). The sequence derives from a female donor in good health, enrolled as a control in a pregnancy study. Sequences were derived from CD8+ T cells from peripheral blood mononuclear cells, sampled in the second trimester of pregnancy. The rearrangement joins TRBV19 to TRBJ1-1; no firm D call. In DNA, the CDR3 is TGTGCCAGTAGTATTCAAGCGGTAGCGGCGGCTTTCTTT. Translated, it gives CASSIQAVAAAFF.